This T cell receptor (beta chain) originates from a study of T cell repertoires in cytomegalovirus infection. Study-wide results and caveats: Clonotypes of TCR beta that were HLA-C-restricted and CMV-specific dominated the ex vivo response.

The CDR3 length is 16 residues. With V trimmed by 5 bases and J by 6 bases, 10 bases remained unmatched. Per the germline V gene, CDR1 is SGHTA and CDR2 is FQGNSA. Via MiXCR, TCRdb re-called the reads, giving one row per CDR3 protein. The sample lists a few hundred thousand distinct CDR3 sequences; roughly 17% were seen once. This clonotype has ten or more counts. Its antigen remains unidentified. The rearrangement joins TRBV7-2 to TRBJ2-1; 10 nucleotides match TRBD1. Sequenced sample: PBMCs. This sequence originates from a human donor in good health (CMV status not recorded). Some clones in this sample may be carry-over from other donors' samples. CDR3 amino acids: CASSDLGQGNRNEQFF. The CDR3 region has the DNA TGTGCCAGCAGCGATCTGGGACAGGGGAACCGCAATGAGCAGTTCTTC.